The 3 T cell receptor beta chains listed next were all sequenced from one sample in a study of radiation and T cells in renal cell carcinoma. TCRdb's copy holds only in-frame clones and misses some; the assay was immunoSEQ multiplex PCR. The sample records some 120,000 clones, approximately 90% being singletons. Regarding time point: blood 2 weeks post-SBRT. Treatment reported: 15 Gy SBRT to primary tumor, nephrectomy 4 weeks later. The source material was blood, sampled from a patient whose treatment included radiotherapy and nephrectomy. These TCRs come from a woman in her sixties or seventies with renal cell carcinoma.

The rearrangement uses TRBV4-2 and TRBJ2-7; 11 bases agree with TRBD2. The junction had 3 bases not matched to a gene; V was cut back by 2 bases and J by 0 bases. The CDR3 runs 16 residues. Germline CDR1 reads LGHNA; CDR2 reads YNFKEQ. Here the CDR3 reads CASSQPGTSGSYEQYF. The CDR3 coding sequence is TGTGCCAGCAGCCAACCTGGGACTAGCGGCTCCTACGAGCAGTACTTC.

This clone was found a few times. This chain joins TRBV30 and TRBJ2-1, with D unclear. The V end was cut by 1 base, the J end by 0 bases, with 13 bases between. The V gene's germline CDR1 is GTSNPN and CDR2 SVGIG (reference sequence). The CDR3 extends over 16 amino acids. Here the CDR3 DNA reads TGTGCCTGGAGTGCGAGTTCCGGTAGCTCCTACAATGAGCAGTTCTTC. Translation: CAWSASSGSSYNEQFF.

The chain employs TRBV2 and TRBJ2-5; 9 bases align to TRBD2. The germline V gene has CDR1 SNHLY and CDR2 FYNNEI. V lost 3 bases, J lost 5 bases, and 10 bases stayed unmatched. This CDR3 has 16 residues. The CDR3 region is CASSDSSGGSSETQYF. The CDR3 bases are TGTGCCAGCAGTGACTCCAGCGGGGGGTCGAGTGAGACCCAGTACTTC.